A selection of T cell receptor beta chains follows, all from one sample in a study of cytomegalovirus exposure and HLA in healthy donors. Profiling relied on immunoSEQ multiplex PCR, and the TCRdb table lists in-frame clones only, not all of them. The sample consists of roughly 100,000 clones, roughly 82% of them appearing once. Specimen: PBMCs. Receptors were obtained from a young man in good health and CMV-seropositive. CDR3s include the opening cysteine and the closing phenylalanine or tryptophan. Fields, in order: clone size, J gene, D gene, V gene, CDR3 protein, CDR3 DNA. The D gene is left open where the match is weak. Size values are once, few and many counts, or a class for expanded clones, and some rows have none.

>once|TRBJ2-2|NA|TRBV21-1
CASSKLFSWWGQGASAGELFF
NA
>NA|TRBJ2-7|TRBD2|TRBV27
CASSLRTSGGANAYEQYF
TGTGCCAGCAGTCTCCGGACTAGCGGGGGAGCAAACGCCTACGAGCAGTACTTC
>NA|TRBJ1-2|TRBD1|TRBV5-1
CASSFGQGVDGYTF
TGCGCCAGCAGCTTCGGACAGGGCGTCGACGGCTACACCTTC
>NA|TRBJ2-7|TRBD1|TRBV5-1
CASSWSSGTGGGEQYF
TGCGCCAGCAGCTGGTCTTCCGGGACAGGGGGAGGAGAGCAGTACTTC
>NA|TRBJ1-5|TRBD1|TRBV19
CASSAGQGGPQHF
TGTGCCAGTAGTGCCGGACAGGGCGGGCCCCAGCATTTT
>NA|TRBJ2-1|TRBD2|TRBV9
CASSPRSSGIGEQFF
TGTGCCAGCAGTCCCAGAAGTAGCGGGATTGGTGAGCAGTTCTTC
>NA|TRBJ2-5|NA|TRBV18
CASSGGQETQYF
TGTGCCAGTTCCGGGGGCCAAGAGACCCAGTACTTC
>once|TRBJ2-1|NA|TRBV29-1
CSVSVSSYNEQFF
TGCAGCGTATCTGTCAGCTCCTACAATGAGCAGTTCTTC
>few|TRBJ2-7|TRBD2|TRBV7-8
CASSERTSGSYEQYF
TGTGCCAGCAGCGAAAGGACTAGCGGGAGCTACGAGCAGTACTTC
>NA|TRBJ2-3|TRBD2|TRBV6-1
CASRSAGLRTDTQYF
TGTGCCAGCAGATCAGCGGGATTACGCACAGATACGCAGTATTTT
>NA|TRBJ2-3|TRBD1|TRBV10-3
CAISGQTGGPDQDTQYF
TGTGCCATCAGTGGACAAACAGGGGGTCCGGACCAGGATACGCAGTATTTT
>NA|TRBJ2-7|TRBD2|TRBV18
CASSQLAGGRISSYEQYF
TGTGCCAGCTCACAACTAGCGGGAGGCCGTATTAGCTCCTACGAGCAGTACTTC
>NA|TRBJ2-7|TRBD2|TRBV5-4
CASSLRQRDYEQYF
TGTGCCAGCAGCTTGCGCCAGCGGGACTACGAGCAGTACTTC
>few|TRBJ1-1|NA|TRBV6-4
CASSDSYQTEAFF
TGTGCCAGCAGTGACTCGTATCAGACTGAAGCTTTCTTT
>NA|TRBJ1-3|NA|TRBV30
CAWSRDSGSGNTIYF
TGTGCCTGGAGTAGGGACTCGGGCTCTGGAAACACCATATATTTT
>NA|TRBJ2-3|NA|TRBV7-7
CASSLGTVRGDTQYF
TGTGCCAGCAGCTTGGGGACAGTTCGGGGGGATACGCAGTATTTT
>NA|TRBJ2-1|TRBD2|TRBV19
CASSGLAGSEQFF
TGTGCCAGTAGTGGACTAGCGGGGAGTGAGCAGTTCTTC
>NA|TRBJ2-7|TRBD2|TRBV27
CASSLLSGRYEQYF
TGTGCCAGCAGTCTGCTTAGCGGGAGGTACGAGCAGTACTTC